This T cell receptor (beta chain) was documented in a study of early T cells in non-severe SARS-CoV-2 infection. Study-level information: Sequencing of unsorted whole blood was done on bulk RNA, leaving chains unpaired. Points from the study as a whole: Anti-spike CD8 responses were favored by VDJdb matching, which missed private and CD4 specificities.

Attached unique molecular identifiers marked individual cDNA molecules. From the 5' RACE reads, TCRdb called clonotypes with MiXCR, one entry per CDR3 protein. This sample yields 75,000 to 100,000 distinct CDR3 sequences, of which around 17% are seen a single time; around 1.3% belongs to the top ten. This CDR3 has 17 residues. The V gene end was trimmed by 0 bases and the J gene end by 0 bases; junction bases not matched to a gene: 6. Germline V lookup: CDR1 SGDLS, CDR2 YYNGEE. Details on this clonotype: Its cognate antigen is unknown.

This clonotype originated in an adult who was a healthcare worker with PCR-confirmed SARS-CoV-2 infection or an uninfected control (not recorded which). Material for sequencing was whole blood. This chain links TRBV9 with TRBJ1-3; 7 positions match TRBD1. The CDR3 coding sequence is TGTGCCAGCAGCGTAGACGGGACAGTGATCTCTGGAAACACCATATATTTT. It encodes CASSVDGTVISGNTIYF.